The 28 T cell receptor beta chains in this list originate from one sample, sequenced in a study of CD8 T cells in Susac syndrome. RNA totalling roughly 0.5 to 1 ug underwent reverse transcription with random hexamers. TCRdb reanalysed the immunoSEQ multiplex PCR reads using MiXCR and keeps one entry per CDR3 protein. The data show about 150,000 distinct CDR3 sequences, 94% seen once. Material: CD8+ T cells from PBMCs. Receptor source: a human donor with multiple sclerosis.

For this clonotype: The junction departs from germline at one end; a sequencing error may be responsible. V and J are TRBV6-2 or TRBV6-3 and TRBJ1-1; 7 bases match TRBD1. The CDR3 has 15 amino acids. CDR1 is MNHEY, CDR2 SVGEGT, per germline. CDR3 DNA: TGTGCCAGCAGCAACCCCGAGACAGGGAACTCTGAAGCTTTCTTT. This codes for CASSNPETGNSEAFF.

The CDR3 nucleotides read TGTGCCTGGAGTACGACTGGGCCCCAGCATTTT. Its translation is CAWSTTGPQHF. The chain has TRBV30 and TRBJ1-5, with D unclear. Trimming took off 2 bases at V and 9 bases at J, with 8 bases between the two ends. The CDR3 is made up of 11 amino acids. The germline gives CDR1 GTSNPN, CDR2 SVGIG (reference sequence).

CDR3 nucleotides: TGTGCCACCAGCGAAAGCCAACGTCCAGCCGGGGAGCTGTTTTTT. Amino acid sequence: CATSESQRPAGELFF. V gene TRBV15 combines with J gene TRBJ2-2; no clear D gene. V was pared by 5 bases and J by 6 bases, with 16 bases between. In germline, CDR1 is LNHNV, CDR2 YYDKDF (reference sequence). The CDR3 consists of 15 residues.

The chain uses TRBV5-6 and TRBJ2-5; D may correspond to TRBD1 or TRBD2 (6 bases each). CDR1 SGHDT and CDR2 YYEEEE come from the germline V gene. This CDR3 has 15 residues. V lost 3 bases and J lost 3, with 15 bases in between. The DNA of the CDR3 is TGTGCCAGCAGCTCGGGTCGGGGGCCAGAAGAGACCCAGTACTTC. It encodes CASSSGRGPEETQYF.

V and J are TRBV5-6 and TRBJ2-7; 8 positions match TRBD1. Germline trimming cut 4 bases from V and 3 bases from J; bases unmatched to any gene: 15. CDR3 length: 17 residues. Germline CDR1 reads SGHDT; CDR2 reads YYEEEE. This CDR3 reads CASSPEGTGSHIYEQYF. The CDR3 nucleotides are TGTGCCAGCAGCCCTGAAGGGACAGGAAGCCATATCTACGAGCAGTACTTC.

The chain is built from TRBV7-2 and TRBJ2-7; 9 nucleotides agree with TRBD1. This CDR3 has 13 residues. Germline V lookup: CDR1 SGHTA, CDR2 FQGNSA. The V gene end was trimmed by 5 bases and the J gene end by 5 bases; junction bases not matched to a gene: 4. CDR3 DNA sequence: TGTGCCAGCAGCACCTGGGACAGGGACGAGCAGTACTTC. Translated: CASSTWDRDEQYF.

The gene calls are TRBV9 and TRBJ1-1; the D gene is possibly TRBD1 (6 bases). Germline V gene data show CDR1 as SGDLS and CDR2 as YYNGEE. V lost 6 bases and J lost 0, with 12 bases in between. This CDR3 region has 14 residues. In DNA form, the CDR3 reads TGTGCCAGCACCCGGACAGACATGAACACTGAAGCTTTCTTT. Its protein is CASTRTDMNTEAFF. Looking up the rest from reference TRBV9 and TRBJ1-1 gives the full variable domain: DSGVTQTPKHLITATGQRVTLRCSPRSGDLSVYWYQQSLDQGLQFLIQYYNGEERAKGNILERFSAQQFPDLHSELNLSSLELGDSALYFCASTRTDMNTEAFFGQGTRLTVV.

This chain uses TRBV5-4 with TRBJ2-1, with 12 bases fitting TRBD2. Trimming removed 4 bases from V and 5 bases from J; junction bases left unmatched: 7. This CDR3 spans 16 amino acids. Germline V gives CDR1 SGHNT, CDR2 YYREEE (reference sequence). The CDR3 sequence: CASSPIGLAGNNEQFF. The CDR3 DNA reads TGTGCCAGCAGCCCAATCGGACTAGCGGGGAACAATGAGCAGTTCTTC.

J is TRBJ1-1 and V is TRBV12-5; 10 nucleotides agree with TRBD1. Germline V gives CDR1 LGHNT, CDR2 FRNRAP. The junction had 10 bases not matched to a gene; V was cut back by 5 bases and J by 4 bases. This CDR3 has 16 amino acids. In nucleotides, the CDR3 is TGTGCTAGTGGTCCTCGGACAGGGGGTGAATTCACTGAAGCTTTCTTT. Amino acids: CASGPRTGGEFTEAFF.

This chain links TRBV9 with TRBJ1-2; possible D gene TRBD1, 5 bases. The CDR3 spans 14 residues. CDR1 and CDR2 from the germline V gene are SGDLS and YYNGEE. Between the trimmed V and J ends, which lost 3 bases and 4 bases, there was a span of 13 bases. The CDR3 sequence is CASSAGRSVYGYTF. CDR3 nucleotides: TGTGCCAGCAGCGCAGGGCGCTCGGTCTATGGCTACACCTTC. Full variable domain (missing parts from reference TRBV9 and TRBJ1-2): DSGVTQTPKHLITATGQRVTLRCSPRSGDLSVYWYQQSLDQGLQFLIQYYNGEERAKGNILERFSAQQFPDLHSELNLSSLELGDSALYFCASSAGRSVYGYTFGSGTRLTVV.

The V call is TRBV7-8, the J call TRBJ1-4; the D is unclear. Trimming pared 1 base from V and 10 bases from J, leaving 7 bases between. There are 12 residues in the CDR3. Germline V gives CDR1 SGHVS, CDR2 FQNEAQ. As DNA, the CDR3 is TGTGCCAGCAGCTTAGAGCCGGGAAAACTGTTTTTT. It translates to CASSLEPGKLFF.

The V and J genes are TRBV15 and TRBJ2-3; TRBD2 agrees at 10 bases. The germline V gene has CDR1 LNHNV and CDR2 YYDKDF (reference sequence). V trimming: 5 bases; J trimming: 6 bases; junction bases outside the gene matches: 5. This CDR3 is 14 amino acids long. The CDR3 region is CATSPSGGVDTQYF. CDR3 bases: TGTGCCACCAGCCCTAGCGGGGGAGTTGATACGCAGTATTTT.

V is TRBV7-3 and J is TRBJ2-1; 9 nucleotides match TRBD2. The CDR3 spans 16 residues. V trimming: 1 base; J trimming: 4 bases; junction bases outside the gene matches: 5. Germline V lookup: CDR1 SGHTA, CDR2 FQGTGA. Here the CDR3 reads CASSLIGAGGYNEQFF. CDR3 nucleotide sequence: TGTGCCAGCAGCTTAATTGGAGCGGGGGGTTACAATGAGCAGTTCTTC.

The V gene is TRBV19, the J gene TRBJ2-7; 7 positions match TRBD1. The CDR3 totals 14 residues. The V gene's germline CDR1 is LNHDA and CDR2 SQIVND (reference sequence). Unmatched junction bases numbered 8, after V lost 6 bases and J lost 3 bases. CDR3 region: CASRPRQGFYEQYF. The CDR3, as DNA: TGTGCCAGTAGGCCAAGACAGGGATTCTACGAGCAGTACTTC.

This clonotype has just one count. This sequence joins TRBV5-1 and TRBJ2-3; D is uncertain. Germline V gene data show CDR1 as SGHRS and CDR2 as YFSETQ. V dropped 0 bases and J dropped 3 bases, with 14 bases sitting between them. The CDR3 runs 16 residues. The CDR3 is CASSLEGRPRTDTQYF. The CDR3 nucleotides are TGCGCCAGCAGCTTGGAGGGCAGGCCGAGAACAGATACGCAGTATTTT.

The rearrangement uses TRBV28 and TRBJ2-7; tentative D call: TRBD2 (6 bases). The CDR3 is 12 amino acids. The V end lost 7 bases, the J end lost 4 bases, and 11 bases lay between the germline ends. Germline V gene lookup returns CDR1 MDHEN and CDR2 SYDVKM. The CDR3 sequence: CASNPGGYEQYF. The CDR3, as DNA: TGTGCCAGCAACCCTGGAGGGTACGAGCAGTACTTC. Full variable domain (missing parts from reference TRBV28 and TRBJ2-7): DVKVTQSSRYLVKRTGEKVFLECVQDMDHENMFWYRQDPGLGLRLIYFSYDVKMKEKGDIPEGYSVSREKKERFSLILESASTNQTSMYLCASNPGGYEQYFGPGTRLTVT.

The V and J genes are TRBV29-1 and TRBJ1-1; TRBD1 matches 10 bases. J was trimmed by 11 bases and V by 5 bases; bases with no gene match: 11. CDR1 and CDR2 (germline): SQVTM, ANQGSEA. CDR3 length: 13 amino acids. The CDR3 reads CSVPGQGSVGAFF. CDR3 nucleotide sequence: TGCAGCGTTCCGGGACAGGGGTCAGTTGGGGCTTTCTTT.

The V and J genes are TRBV27 and TRBJ2-1; 7 bases agree with TRBD1. With V trimmed by 6 bases and J by 6 bases, 11 bases remained unmatched. The CDR3 length is 15 residues. CDR1 and CDR2 (germline): MNHEY, SMNVEV (reference sequence). As DNA, the CDR3 is TGTGCCAGCAGCGTCGGGCAGGGGGTCGTCAATGAGCAGTTCTTC. This sequence encodes CASSVGQGVVNEQFF.

In this sample, this clonotype turned up a few times. V gene TRBV9 combines with J gene TRBJ2-7; the D call may be TRBD1 or TRBD2 (5 bases each). Trimming cost V 2 bases and J 0 bases, with 12 bases left between them. The CDR3 length is 15 residues. From germline, CDR1 is SGDLS and CDR2 YYNGEE. The CDR3 sequence: CASSVGTGSSYEQYF. The CDR3 DNA reads as TGTGCCAGCAGCGTCGGGACGGGGAGCTCCTACGAGCAGTACTTC. Drawing the rest from reference TRBV9 and TRBJ2-7, the complete variable domain is DSGVTQTPKHLITATGQRVTLRCSPRSGDLSVYWYQQSLDQGLQFLIQYYNGEERAKGNILERFSAQQFPDLHSELNLSSLELGDSALYFCASSVGTGSSYEQYFGPGTRLTVT.

This chain links TRBV9 with TRBJ2-3; D possibly uses TRBD1 or TRBD2 (6 bases each). In germline, CDR1 is SGDLS, CDR2 YYNGEE. The CDR3 has 15 residues. V lost 3 bases to trimming and J lost 0 bases, with 11 bases between them. The CDR3, as DNA: TGTGCCAGCAGCGGAGGGGGGACTAGCACAGATACGCAGTATTTT. Protein sequence: CASSGGGTSTDTQYF.

V usage is TRBV7-2 and J usage is TRBJ2-3, with 9 positions matching TRBD2. Germline V lookup: CDR1 SGHTA, CDR2 FQGNSA. The junction had 15 bases not matched to a gene; V was cut back by 8 bases and J by 6 bases. The CDR3 extends over 16 amino acids. The CDR3 sequence: CASVPSGLAFLDTQYF. The CDR3 nucleotides read TGTGCCAGCGTCCCCAGCGGACTAGCGTTTTTGGATACGCAGTATTTT.

V and J are TRBV9 and TRBJ2-3; 15 bases map to TRBD2. Per germline, CDR1 SGDLS and CDR2 YYNGEE. V gave up 3 bases and J gave up 3 bases; unmatched junction bases: 5. The CDR3 contains 17 residues. Here the CDR3 DNA reads TGTGCCAGCAGCGCCGGGACTAGCGGGGGGTGGACAGATACGCAGTATTTT. Protein: CASSAGTSGGWTDTQYF.

This chain joins TRBV5-6 and TRBJ2-7; D gene unclear. The CDR3 runs 13 residues. V gave up 4 bases and J gave up 3 bases, with 11 bases separating them. From germline, CDR1 is SGHDT and CDR2 YYEEEE. The DNA of the CDR3 is TGTGCCAGCAGCGTCGGGCCGAACTACGAGCAGTACTTC. Translation: CASSVGPNYEQYF. Full variable domain (missing parts from reference TRBV5-6 and TRBJ2-7): DAGVTQSPTHLIKTRGQQVTLRCSPKSGHDTVSWYQQALGQGPQFIFQYYEEEERQRGNFPDRFSGHQFPNYSSELNVNALLLGDSALYLCASSVGPNYEQYFGPGTRLTVT.

A single count supports this clonotype. The rearrangement joins TRBV20-1 to TRBJ2-1; D unclear. The CDR3 totals 14 residues. CDR1 is DFQATT, CDR2 SNEGSKA, per germline (reference sequence). Deletions cut 4 bases from V and 4 bases from J, with 14 bases between. Here the CDR3 DNA reads TGCAGTGCTAAAGAGACGCTAATGTACAATGAGCAGTTCTTC. Amino acids: CSAKETLMYNEQFF.

The rearrangement links TRBV20-1 to TRBJ2-7, with D perhaps TRBD2 (5 bases). Between the trimmed V and J ends, which lost 0 bases and 2 bases, there was a span of 11 bases. CDR1 DFQATT and CDR2 SNEGSKA come from the germline V gene (reference sequence). CDR3 length: 14 amino acids. CDR3 loop: CSARDLRGTYEQYF. In DNA form, the CDR3 reads TGCAGTGCTAGAGATCTAAGAGGGACCTACGAGCAGTACTTC.

This chain links TRBV14 with TRBJ2-1, with 7 bases lining up with TRBD2. The CDR3 contains 14 residues. The germline gives CDR1 SGHDN, CDR2 FVKESK. The junction had 1 base not matched to a gene; V was cut back by 4 bases and J by 1 base. CDR3 nucleotide sequence: TGTGCCAGCAGCCCTAGCGGTTCCTACAATGAGCAGTTCTTC. It codes for CASSPSGSYNEQFF.

This chain uses TRBV9 with TRBJ1-4; tentative D call: TRBD1 (6 bases). Trimming shortened V by 4 bases and J by 8 bases, and 9 bases separated the two germline ends. In germline, CDR1 is SGDLS, CDR2 YYNGEE. This CDR3 contains 12 residues. The CDR3 protein is CASSLDSEKLFF. The CDR3 bases are TGTGCCAGCAGCCTGGACAGCGAAAAACTGTTTTTT.

This clonotype was seen just once. The V and J genes are TRBV13 and TRBJ2-7; the D is unclear. There are 15 residues in the CDR3. Germline V CDR1 and CDR2: PRHDT, FYEKMQ (reference sequence). The V gene lost 0 bases and the J gene lost 2 bases, with 11 bases spanning the gap. Here the CDR3 reads CASSLGAGTTYEQYF. The CDR3 DNA follows: TGTGCCAGCAGCTTAGGTGCAGGCACAACCTACGAGCAGTACTTC.